The clone carrying this T cell receptor beta chain was picked up a small number of times. The sample originates from a study of blood T cells in healthy people across ages. Trimming cost V 2 bases and J 0 bases, with 9 bases left between them. The CDR3 extends over 15 amino acids. CDR1 and CDR2 from the germline V gene are SGHKS and YYEKEE (reference sequence). The second PCR ran about 6 to 11 cycles with a sample-barcoded 5' primer and J-beta primers. TCRdb analysed the 5' RACE reads with MiXCR anew, one entry per CDR3 protein. The top ten hold around 3% of the sample, which has approximately 780,000 distinct CDR3 sequences, more than 25% seen once. These data were also filed under a second study, of T cells of mothers and their children. That work contributes: Nine systemically healthy Caucasian donors: three mothers, six children.

This receptor was obtained from a boy under 18 in good health. The J gene is TRBJ2-4, the V gene TRBV5-5; D not certain. Specimen: blood. This CDR3 reads CASSFDELAKNIQYF. CDR3 nucleotides: TGTGCCAGCAGCTTCGATGAGCTAGCCAAAAACATTCAGTACTTC.